The 25 T cell receptor beta chains below were found in one sample sequenced in a study of T cell clonality in common variable immunodeficiency. Profiling relied on immunoSEQ multiplex PCR, and the TCRdb table lists in-frame clones only, not all of them. The sample shows 35,000 to 50,000 clones, no singletons; the ten largest hold approximately 2.6%. Sequencing used peripheral blood mononuclear cells. The receptor set was obtained from a person aged 18-70 years in good health.

This clone was detected many times. The read ends 3 residues shy of where the CDR3 ends; the end is completed using the germline J gene. The chain uses TRBV19 and TRBJ2-5, with D perhaps TRBD2 (5 bases). The CDR3 runs 15 residues. V was clipped by 5 bases and J by 0 bases, with 13 bases between them. Germline CDR1 reads LNHDA; CDR2 reads SQIVND (reference sequence). The CDR3 sequence is CASSLWLADQETQYF. The CDR3 DNA, read in part, is TGTGCCAGTAGTCTGTGGCTAGCAGACCAAGAGACC.

With regard to this clone: The CDR3 end falls 3 residues outside the read, so it is completed with the germline J gene. The chain links TRBV7-6 to TRBJ1-4, with TRBD1 matching 9 bases. This CDR3 has 16 residues. CDR1 is SGHVS, CDR2 FNYEAQ, per germline. This CDR3 reads CASREGMGQGYSPLFF. The part of the CDR3 DNA that was read is TGTGCCAGCAGGGAGGGGATGGGACAGGGATATTCACCA. The complete variable domain, with remaining parts taken from reference TRBV7-6 and TRBJ1-4, reads GAGVSQSPRYKVTKRGQDVALRCDPISGHVSLYWYRQALGQGPEFLTYFNYEAQQDKSGLPNDRFSAERPEGSISTLTIQRTEQRDSAMYRCASREGMGQGYSPLFFGSGTQLSVL.

A note on this clone: The read terminates 3 residues before the CDR3 end, so the remaining end is supplied by the germline J gene. The rearrangement joins TRBV6-1 to TRBJ2-4; D is possibly TRBD1 (6 bases). Germline V gene sequence: CDR1 MNHNS, CDR2 SASEGT. The CDR3 covers 14 residues. Partial CDR3 DNA: TGTGCCAGCAGTGAAATTGGGACAAACTATGGT. Translated, it gives CASSEIGTNYG. The complete CDR3 sequence is CASSEIGTNYGQYF.

The CDR3 spells CASNPLPRQRETQYF. The DNA read from the CDR3 is TGTGCCAGCAACCCCCTACCCCGACAGCGTGAGACG. The chain joins TRBV7-9 to TRBJ2-3; a weak D match, TRBD1 (5 bases). The CDR3 end falls 3 residues outside the read, so it is completed with the germline J gene. The CDR3 totals 15 residues. Germline CDR1 is SEHNR and CDR2 is FQNEAQ (reference sequence).

This clone was found many times. With the read ending 3 residues before the CDR3 end, the germline J gene is used to fill in that end. The chain couples TRBV7-2 to TRBJ2-7; D remains ambiguous. Germline-derived CDR1 and CDR2 are SGHTA and FQGNSA. CDR3 length equals 13 residues. V lost 5 bases and J 3 bases, leaving 11 bases between the germline ends. Incomplete CDR3 DNA: TGTGCCAGCAGCCTAGTTCCCTTCTACGAG. Residues: CASSLVPFYE. The whole CDR3 is CASSLVPFYEQYF.

In its sample, this clone was seen many times. The sequenced fragment ends 3 residues before the CDR3 boundary, so the rest is inferred from the germline J gene. The rearrangement uses TRBV18 and TRBJ1-4, with TRBD1 identical over 7 bases. The CDR3 is 14 amino acids. Trimming took 2 bases from V and 7 from J; bases not matched to a gene: 4. CDR1 and CDR2 (germline): KGHSH, LQKENI. Partial CDR3 DNA: TGTGCCAGCTCACCAAAGGGGGACAGTGAAAAA. Encoded protein: CASSPKGDSEK. The whole CDR3 is CASSPKGDSEKLFF.

Ten or more counts support this clone. Read sequence stops 3 residues before the CDR3 end, and the germline J gene provides the missing end. The rearrangement links TRBV30 to TRBJ2-2, with D possibly being TRBD1 (5 bases). This CDR3 contains 13 residues. CDR1 and CDR2 from the germline V gene are GTSNPN and SVGIG (reference sequence). V lost 6 bases to trimming and J lost 5 bases, with 13 bases between them. The CDR3 sequence: CACRPGQTGELFF. Partial CDR3 DNA: TGTGCCTGCCGCCCCGGACAAACCGGGGAG.

This clone was seen repeatedly, ten times or more. The DNA ends 3 residues before the CDR3 does, and the rest of the CDR3 is filled in from the germline J gene. V is TRBV2 and J is TRBJ2-2; D is unclear. Trimming left V 7 bases short and J 6 bases short, with 9 bases between. The CDR3 covers 12 residues. Germline CDR1 and CDR2: SNHLY and FYNNEI. This CDR3 is CASNMKAGELFF. CDR3 DNA, as far as it was read: TGTGCCAGCAACATGAAGGCCGGGGAG. The full variable domain, rest sourced from reference TRBV2 and TRBJ2-2, is EPEVTQTPSHQVTQMGQEVILRCVPISNHLYFYWYRQILGQKVEFLVSFYNNEISEKSEIFDDQFSVERPDGSNFTLKIRSTKLEDSAMYFCASNMKAGELFFGEGSRLTVL.

This clone was seen at least ten times. The sequence runs out 3 residues before the end of the CDR3; the remainder is reconstructed from the germline J gene. The chain combines TRBV9 with TRBJ2-7; TRBD1 is a possible D gene (6 bases). The CDR3 loop spans 15 amino acids. Trimming pared 0 bases from V and 2 bases from J, leaving 12 bases between. The germline CDR1 and CDR2 sequences are SGDLS and YYNGEE. CDR3 bases read: TGTGCCAGCAGCGTAGGGGCAGGGGATACCTACGAG. Its protein is CASSVGAGDTYE. The full CDR3 protein is CASSVGAGDTYEQYF.

This clone was seen many times. The CDR3 extends 3 residues past the end of the read, so its final part is completed from the germline J gene. The rearrangement links TRBV10-1 to TRBJ2-3, with 12 bases lining up with TRBD2. The ends lost 2 bases at V and 8 bases at J; junction bases unmatched: 8. CDR1 and CDR2 from the germline V gene are WNHNN and SYGVQD (reference sequence). The CDR3 covers 16 residues. CDR3 DNA, as far as it was read: TGCGCCAGCAGTGAGAGCCAGGGACTAGCGGGTTCTACG. Its translation: CASSESQGLAGST. The full CDR3 is CASSESQGLAGSTQYF.

In its sample, this clone was seen many times. The read ends 3 residues before the CDR3 terminus; that terminus is restored from the germline J gene. The V and J genes are TRBV2 and TRBJ2-2; 14 positions agree with TRBD2. CDR1 and CDR2 from the germline V gene are SNHLY and FYNNEI. The V and J ends lost 11 bases and 8 bases, in that order; junction bases with no gene match: 10. This CDR3 is 15 amino acids long. The CDR3 region is CAWLPGLAGVGELFF. The CDR3 bases that were read are TGTGCCTGGCTCCCGGGACTAGCGGGAGTTGGGGAG.

This clone came up many times. The read falls 3 residues short of the CDR3 end, and the missing part is taken from the germline J gene. This chain links TRBV5-4 with TRBJ1-1, with TRBD1 as a possible D gene (6 bases). Trimming took off 5 bases at V and 4 bases at J, with 12 bases between the two ends. Germline lookup yields CDR1 SGHNT and CDR2 YYREEE (reference sequence). The CDR3 is made up of 13 amino acids. The CDR3 reads CASRPLGATEAFF. The sequenced CDR3 bases are TGTGCCAGCAGGCCCCTGGGGGCCACTGAA.

This clone came up many times. The sequenced part of the CDR3 DNA is TGTGCCAGCAGCGTTTCTAATCAGCCC. Translation: CASSVSNQP. The complete CDR3 protein is CASSVSNQPQHF. The rearrangement links TRBV3-1 (or the pseudogene TRBV3-2) to TRBJ1-5; D remains ambiguous. The CDR3 extends 3 residues past the end of the read, so its final part is completed from the germline J gene. The CDR3 is made up of 12 amino acids. Germline V CDR1 and CDR2: LGHDT, YNNKEL (reference sequence). V was clipped by 5 bases and J by 4 bases, with 6 bases between them.

At least ten counts were recorded for this clone. The sequence runs out 3 residues before the end of the CDR3; the remainder is reconstructed from the germline J gene. The chain employs TRBV13 and TRBJ2-3; tentative D call: TRBD1 (6 bases). The CDR3 is 14 amino acids. Per germline, CDR1 PRHDT and CDR2 FYEKMQ (reference sequence). V dropped 2 bases and J dropped 2 bases, with 8 bases sitting between them. CDR3 bases read: TGTGCCAGCAGCTTAACAGGGCCCACAGATACG. This sequence encodes CASSLTGPTDT. The whole CDR3 region reads CASSLTGPTDTQYF.

This clone was detected many times. Coverage ceases 3 residues before the CDR3 finishes, and the germline J gene fills in the end. This chain uses TRBV18 with TRBJ2-1; 7 positions agree with TRBD1. Germline lookup yields CDR1 KGHSH and CDR2 LQKENI. The V and J ends lost 3 bases and 5 bases, in that order; junction bases with no gene match: 7. CDR3 length equals 15 residues. The covered CDR3 bases are TGTGCCAGCTCACCGCCCGGGACAGTAGACAATGAG. Translating it yields CASSPPGTVDNE. The complete CDR3 sequence is CASSPPGTVDNEQFF.

This clone has a count of ten or more. The read finishes 3 residues shy of the CDR3 end, and the germline J gene is used to complete it. This rearrangement joins TRBV20-1 to TRBJ1-1; TRBD1 might be the D (6 bases). From germline, CDR1 is DFQATT and CDR2 SNEGSKA (reference sequence). This CDR3 spans 14 amino acids. The CDR3 region is CSPTPGHMNTEAFF. Partial CDR3 DNA: TGCAGCCCGACCCCGGGACACATGAACACTGAA.

Comments on this clone: Read sequence stops 3 residues before the CDR3 end, and the germline J gene provides the missing end. The gene calls are TRBV5-1 and TRBJ1-2; D possibly corresponds to TRBD1 (6 bases). The V gene's germline CDR1 is SGHRS and CDR2 YFSETQ. This CDR3 comprises 16 residues. The CDR3 is CASSPGALRSVYDYTF. CDR3 bases read: TGCGCCAGCAGCCCAGGGGCTCTCCGTAGTGTCTACGAC.

At least ten counts were recorded for this clone. The CDR3 goes on 3 residues after the read ends, and that part is filled in from the germline J gene. The chain joins TRBV18 to TRBJ1-2; 7 bases are shared with TRBD1. CDR1 KGHSH and CDR2 LQKENI come from the germline V gene. This CDR3 comprises 16 residues. Trimming at V came to 2 bases and at J to 7 bases, leaving 13 bases not matched to a gene. The sequenced CDR3 bases are TGTGCCAGCTCACCATTGGCTTGGGACAGCCGCTTTGGC. Translation: CASSPLAWDSRFG. The whole CDR3 reads CASSPLAWDSRFGYTF.

This clone was seen repeatedly, ten times or more. The CDR3 end is not reached by the read, which stops 3 residues before it; the germline J gene fills it in. This chain uses TRBV27 with TRBJ2-4, with TRBD1 as a possible D gene (7 bases). The CDR3 runs 14 residues. V dropped 5 bases and J dropped 6 bases, with 14 bases sitting between them. The V gene's germline CDR1 is MNHEY and CDR2 SMNVEV (reference sequence). The part of the CDR3 DNA that was read is TGTGCCAGCAGTCCCAGGGGGGTCGGAAACATT. As protein: CASSPRGVGNI. The CDR3 reads in full as CASSPRGVGNIQYF.

This clone was counted at least ten times. The CDR3 end lies 3 residues beyond the end of the read and is filled in from the germline J gene. The chain uses TRBV29-1 and TRBJ2-1, with TRBD2 as a possible D gene (6 bases). CDR1 is SQVTM, CDR2 ANQGSEA, per germline. The CDR3 totals 16 residues. V was shortened by 0 bases and J by 2 bases, with 14 bases between the two germline ends. The CDR3 spells CSVEDYGGTAYNEQFF. Incomplete CDR3 DNA: TGCAGCGTTGAAGATTACGGGGGAACCGCCTACAATGAG.

The table lists this clone with many counts. The read comes to an end 3 residues before the CDR3 does, leaving the germline J gene to fill in the end. This chain connects TRBV20-1 to TRBJ2-3; 11 bases match TRBD2. J lost 0 bases, V lost 3 bases, and 2 bases had no gene match. This CDR3 spans 15 amino acids. The germline CDR1 and CDR2 sequences are DFQATT and SNEGSKA (reference sequence). The CDR3 loop reads CSARGLAASTDTQYF. CDR3 bases read: TGCAGTGCTAGGGGACTAGCGGCTAGCACAGATACG.

This clone was seen ten or more times. The read halts 3 residues ahead of the CDR3 end, with the missing end drawn from the germline J gene. This sequence joins TRBV7-2 and TRBJ1-2; TRBD1 agrees at 7 bases. The V gene's germline CDR1 is SGHTA and CDR2 FQGNSA. The CDR3 runs to 12 residues. The DNA read from the CDR3 is TGTGCCAGCACCCACAGGGGAAGGGGC. Amino acid sequence: CASTHRGRG. The complete CDR3 reads CASTHRGRGYTF.

There are many counts of this clone. Other nucleotide sequences in the sample specify the same CDR3. The CDR3 here is CASSDRGGRYTIYF. The sequenced part of the CDR3 DNA is TGTGCCAGCAGTGACAGAGGGGGTCGGTACACC. The chain combines TRBV6-1 with TRBJ1-3, with D perhaps TRBD1 (6 bases). The read finishes 3 residues shy of the CDR3 end, and the germline J gene is used to complete it. Looked up from germline, CDR1 is MNHNS and CDR2 is SASEGT. The CDR3 totals 14 residues. Trimming removed 3 bases from V and 8 bases from J, with 14 bases in between.

This clone was recorded at least ten times. The read ends 3 residues early relative to the CDR3; the germline J gene fills the gap. This chain connects TRBV19 to TRBJ2-5, with D tentatively TRBD1 (5 bases). Germline V gene lookup returns CDR1 LNHDA and CDR2 SQIVND (reference sequence). V was pared by 1 base and J by 5 bases, with 11 bases between. CDR3 length: 14 amino acids. Incomplete CDR3 DNA: TGTGCCAGTAGTATAGCGGCAGGGCGGGAGACC. This sequence encodes CASSIAAGRET. The whole CDR3 reads CASSIAAGRETQYF.

This clone occurred many times. The CDR3 is cut off 3 residues early in the read; its end comes from the germline J gene. The genes are TRBV7-2 and TRBJ2-5; D not resolved. The V and J ends lost 2 bases and 6 bases respectively, with 10 bases between them. Germline V gives CDR1 SGHTA, CDR2 FQGNSA. This CDR3 comprises 13 residues. The CDR3: CASSLFLGQTQYF. The CDR3 DNA, read in part, is TGTGCCAGCAGCTTATTCCTAGGTCAGACC.